This is a list of T cell receptor beta chains from one sample in a study of blood T cell repertoires in COVID-19. Using immunoSEQ multiplex PCR, the repertoire was profiled, and TCRdb retains in-frame clones only, with some absent. The data contain 360,000 or so clones, roughly 87% of them seen just once; the ten biggest clones take up approximately 3.1%. Material: PBMCs or T cells enriched from blood (not recorded which). These TCRs come from a woman aged 25 to 39 who had recovered from COVID-19. CDR3s include the opening cysteine and the closing phenylalanine or tryptophan. Each record gives: V gene, J gene, clone size, D gene, CDR3 protein, CDR3 DNA. The D gene is left open where the match is weak. Clone size is not always given. Where it is, it says once, few, many or a class for expanded clones.

v_call: TRBV5-1; j_call: TRBJ1-1; clone_size: -; d_call: TRBD1; cdr3_aa: CASSNRQGSTEAFF; cdr3_nt: TGCGCCAGCAGCAACCGACAGGGGAGCACTGAAGCTTTCTTT
v_call: TRBV18; j_call: TRBJ2-2; clone_size: -; d_call: -; cdr3_aa: CASSQGRQGTGELFF; cdr3_nt: TGTGCCAGCTCACAAGGTCGGCAGGGGACCGGGGAGCTGTTTTTT
v_call: TRBV2; j_call: TRBJ1-4; clone_size: -; d_call: -; cdr3_aa: CASISDRTNEKLFF; cdr3_nt: TGTGCCAGCATCTCAGACAGGACTAATGAAAAACTGTTTTTT
v_call: TRBV2; j_call: TRBJ1-3; clone_size: -; d_call: -; cdr3_aa: CASSYQQGSGNTIYF; cdr3_nt: TGTGCCAGCTCGTACCAACAGGGCTCTGGAAACACCATATATTTT
v_call: TRBV28; j_call: TRBJ1-1; clone_size: -; d_call: -; cdr3_aa: CASSLWIRQGQNTEAFF; cdr3_nt: TGTGCCAGCAGTTTATGGATTCGTCAGGGGCAGAACACTGAAGCTTTCTTT
v_call: TRBV5-4; j_call: TRBJ1-1; clone_size: -; d_call: -; cdr3_aa: CASSLSTPNQDTEAFF; cdr3_nt: TGTGCCAGCAGCTTGTCGACACCTAACCAGGACACTGAAGCTTTCTTT
v_call: TRBV5-1; j_call: TRBJ2-1; clone_size: -; d_call: TRBD2; cdr3_aa: CASRPGLAGYNEQFF; cdr3_nt: TGCGCCAGCAGACCGGGACTAGCGGGGTACAATGAGCAGTTCTTC
v_call: TRBV5-6; j_call: TRBJ1-1; clone_size: -; d_call: TRBD1; cdr3_aa: CASSLIGPTGDTEAFF; cdr3_nt: TGTGCCAGCAGCTTGATAGGACCGACAGGGGACACTGAAGCTTTCTTT
v_call: TRBV28; j_call: TRBJ2-1; clone_size: -; d_call: TRBD1; cdr3_aa: CASSLIGQGRLNEQFF; cdr3_nt: TGTGCCAGCAGTTTAATCGGACAGGGTCGCCTCAATGAGCAGTTCTTC
v_call: TRBV28; j_call: TRBJ1-6; clone_size: -; d_call: -; cdr3_aa: CASSFRGPLHF; cdr3_nt: TGTGCCAGCAGTTTCCGGGGTCCCCTCCACTTT
v_call: TRBV10-3; j_call: TRBJ2-1; clone_size: -; d_call: TRBD2; cdr3_aa: CAISERGIAGVSNEQFF; cdr3_nt: TGTGCCATCAGTGAGCGGGGGATAGCGGGAGTTAGCAATGAGCAGTTCTTC
v_call: TRBV7-9; j_call: TRBJ2-1; clone_size: -; d_call: TRBD1; cdr3_aa: CASSPVWKDRGHNEQFF; cdr3_nt: TGTGCCAGCAGCCCAGTTTGGAAGGACAGGGGCCACAATGAGCAGTTCTTC
v_call: TRBV5-1; j_call: TRBJ1-5; clone_size: -; d_call: -; cdr3_aa: CASSLDGQANQPQHF; cdr3_nt: TGCGCCAGCAGCTTGGACGGTCAGGCCAATCAGCCCCAGCATTTT
v_call: TRBV4-1; j_call: TRBJ2-3; clone_size: -; d_call: TRBD2; cdr3_aa: CASSQMTSGTDTQYF; cdr3_nt: TGCGCCAGCAGCCAAATGACTAGCGGAACGGATACGCAGTATTTT
v_call: TRBV28; j_call: TRBJ1-1; clone_size: -; d_call: TRBD1; cdr3_aa: CASSTTGLRTFF; cdr3_nt: TGTGCCAGCAGTACGACAGGGTTGAGAACTTTCTTT
v_call: TRBV4-1; j_call: TRBJ1-4; clone_size: -; d_call: -; cdr3_aa: CASSQGGLVEKLFF; cdr3_nt: TGCGCCAGCAGCCAAGGGGGACTGGTCGAAAAACTGTTTTTT
v_call: TRBV13; j_call: TRBJ2-2; clone_size: -; d_call: -; cdr3_aa: CASSFSGELFF; cdr3_nt: TGTGCCAGCAGCTTCTCCGGGGAGCTGTTTTTT
v_call: TRBV6-4; j_call: TRBJ1-1; clone_size: -; d_call: -; cdr3_aa: CASKYTVNTEAFF; cdr3_nt: TGTGCCAGCAAGTATACGGTGAACACTGAAGCTTTCTTT
v_call: TRBV3-1/TRBV3-2; j_call: TRBJ2-3; clone_size: once; d_call: -; cdr3_aa: CASSQDWEGAQYF; cdr3_nt: TGTGCCAGCAGCCAAGATTGGGAGGGGGCGCAGTATTTT
v_call: TRBV28; j_call: TRBJ2-2; clone_size: -; d_call: -; cdr3_aa: CASSYYSLNTGELFF; cdr3_nt: TGTGCCAGCAGCTATTACAGCCTTAACACCGGGGAGCTGTTTTTT
v_call: TRBV5-6; j_call: TRBJ2-7; clone_size: few; d_call: -; cdr3_aa: CASSLALGTYEQYF; cdr3_nt: TGTGCCAGCAGCTTGGCCCTCGGTACCTACGAGCAGTACTTC
v_call: TRBV6-5; j_call: TRBJ2-1; clone_size: once; d_call: -; cdr3_aa: CASTIGSSYNEQFF; cdr3_nt: TGTGCCAGCACCATTGGGAGCTCCTACAATGAGCAGTTCTTC
v_call: TRBV28; j_call: TRBJ1-2; clone_size: -; d_call: -; cdr3_aa: CASSSTGANYGYTF; cdr3_nt: TGTGCCAGCAGCTCGACAGGAGCTAACTATGGCTACACCTTC
v_call: TRBV5-1; j_call: TRBJ1-2; clone_size: -; d_call: -; cdr3_aa: CASSPGGHGRDGYTF; cdr3_nt: TGCGCCAGCAGCCCGGGGGGACACGGCAGAGATGGCTACACCTTC
v_call: TRBV7-9; j_call: TRBJ1-2; clone_size: -; d_call: -; cdr3_aa: CASNGQSNYGYTF; cdr3_nt: TGTGCCAGCAACGGACAGTCCAACTATGGCTACACCTTC
v_call: TRBV6-2/TRBV6-3; j_call: TRBJ1-2; clone_size: few; d_call: TRBD1; cdr3_aa: CASSSTRGTEFNYGYTF; cdr3_nt: TGTGCCAGCAGTTCGACACGAGGGACAGAATTTAACTATGGCTACACCTTC
v_call: TRBV7-2; j_call: TRBJ1-6; clone_size: -; d_call: -; cdr3_aa: CASSLTGYSPLHF; cdr3_nt: TGTGCCAGCAGCTTAACAGGGTATTCACCCCTCCACTTT
v_call: TRBV9; j_call: TRBJ2-7; clone_size: -; d_call: -; cdr3_aa: CASSVEGGSYEQYF; cdr3_nt: TGTGCCAGCAGCGTCGAGGGGGGGTCCTACGAGCAGTACTTC
v_call: TRBV6-4; j_call: TRBJ2-1; clone_size: -; d_call: TRBD1; cdr3_aa: CASCLPGQGVSEQFF; cdr3_nt: TGTGCCAGTTGCCTGCCGGGACAGGGAGTCAGCGAGCAGTTCTTC
v_call: TRBV15; j_call: TRBJ1-6; clone_size: once; d_call: TRBD1; cdr3_aa: CATSRDRQGNSPLHF; cdr3_nt: TGTGCCACCAGCAGAGATAGACAGGGAAATTCACCCCTCCACTTT
v_call: TRBV27; j_call: TRBJ2-1; clone_size: -; d_call: TRBD2; cdr3_aa: CASSLTAISGGGNYNEQFF; cdr3_nt: TGTGCCAGCAGTTTAACGGCGATTAGCGGGGGGGGGAACTACAATGAGCAGTTCTTC
v_call: TRBV19; j_call: TRBJ2-2; clone_size: -; d_call: -; cdr3_aa: CASSTHGQGNTGELFF; cdr3_nt: TGTGCCAGTAGTACGCACGGCCAGGGGAACACCGGGGAGCTGTTTTTT
v_call: TRBV6-1; j_call: TRBJ1-5; clone_size: -; d_call: -; cdr3_aa: CASSEGEYSNQPQHF; cdr3_nt: TGTGCCAGCAGTGAGGGAGAATATAGCAATCAGCCCCAGCATTTT
v_call: TRBV19; j_call: TRBJ1-4; clone_size: once; d_call: TRBD1; cdr3_aa: CASTLGQGTTNEKLFF; cdr3_nt: TGTGCCAGTACCCTAGGACAGGGGACAACTAATGAAAAACTGTTTTTT
v_call: TRBV11-3; j_call: TRBJ2-7; clone_size: few; d_call: TRBD1; cdr3_aa: CASSLEEGGPRGYEQYF; cdr3_nt: TGTGCCAGCAGCTTAGAGGAAGGGGGCCCAAGAGGCTACGAGCAGTACTTC
v_call: TRBV4-2; j_call: TRBJ1-4; clone_size: -; d_call: -; cdr3_aa: CASSHRQVREKLFF; cdr3_nt: TGTGCCAGCAGCCACCGACAAGTACGGGAAAAACTGTTTTTT
v_call: TRBV11-3; j_call: TRBJ2-2; clone_size: -; d_call: -; cdr3_aa: CASSLDRWGEKDTGELFF; cdr3_nt: TGTGCCAGCAGCTTAGATCGATGGGGCGAAAAGGACACCGGGGAGCTGTTTTTT
v_call: TRBV19; j_call: TRBJ2-7; clone_size: -; d_call: -; cdr3_aa: CASSIRDLDYEQYF; cdr3_nt: TGTGCCAGTAGTATCCGGGATCTAGACTACGAGCAGTACTTC
v_call: TRBV7-6; j_call: TRBJ1-2; clone_size: -; d_call: TRBD1; cdr3_aa: CASSPDRVGGYTF; cdr3_nt: TGTGCCAGCAGCCCAGACAGGGTTGGTGGCTACACCTTC
v_call: TRBV28; j_call: TRBJ2-7; clone_size: -; d_call: -; cdr3_aa: CATKAHSYEQYF; cdr3_nt: TGTGCCACCAAAGCCCACTCCTACGAGCAGTACTTC
v_call: TRBV4-1; j_call: TRBJ2-3; clone_size: -; d_call: TRBD2; cdr3_aa: CASSQVRASGANTDTQYF; cdr3_nt: TGCGCCAGCAGCCAAGTAAGGGCTAGCGGGGCAAACACAGATACGCAGTATTTT
v_call: TRBV19; j_call: TRBJ2-1; clone_size: -; d_call: TRBD2; cdr3_aa: CASSIGSGGYSLNEQFF; cdr3_nt: TGTGCCAGTAGTATTGGGTCGGGGGGGTATTCCCTAAATGAGCAGTTCTTC
v_call: TRBV5-1; j_call: TRBJ1-1; clone_size: -; d_call: TRBD1; cdr3_aa: CASSNRDRGYNTEAFF; cdr3_nt: TGCGCCAGCAGCAACCGGGACAGGGGCTACAACACTGAAGCTTTCTTT
v_call: TRBV6-5; j_call: TRBJ2-1; clone_size: once; d_call: TRBD2; cdr3_aa: CASTLLAGGNNEQFF; cdr3_nt: TGTGCCAGCACACTCCTAGCGGGGGGCAACAATGAGCAGTTCTTC
v_call: TRBV2; j_call: TRBJ2-7; clone_size: -; d_call: -; cdr3_aa: CASSPPPGRFDYEQYF; cdr3_nt: TGTGCCAGCAGTCCCCCCCCAGGCCGCTTTGACTACGAGCAGTACTTC
v_call: TRBV13; j_call: TRBJ1-1; clone_size: -; d_call: TRBD1; cdr3_aa: CASSYPGQGMREAFF; cdr3_nt: TGTGCCAGCAGTTACCCTGGACAGGGGATGAGGGAAGCTTTCTTT
v_call: TRBV15; j_call: TRBJ1-1; clone_size: -; d_call: -; cdr3_aa: CATSRDRGITEAFF; cdr3_nt: TGTGCCACCAGCAGAGATCGGGGAATCACTGAAGCTTTCTTT
v_call: TRBV3-1/TRBV3-2; j_call: TRBJ2-2; clone_size: -; d_call: -; cdr3_aa: CASSQDPVNTGELFF; cdr3_nt: TGTGCCAGCAGCCAAGACCCAGTGAACACCGGGGAGCTGTTTTTT